This entry concerns a single TCR beta chain. Its target is unknown. The sample comes from a study of T-cell memory formation after mild COVID-19. Across the whole study: Largely donor-specific TCR clusters were found. The study's findings and limits: Clonal second-wave expansions that peaked on day 37 had unconfirmed SARS-CoV-2 specificity. Pre-infection memory harbored some responding clones, suggesting cross-reactive memory joined. Clones that contracted from day 15 to 85 had balanced CD4/CD8; later expanders were CD4+ biased.

Each CDR3 protein is one row after TCRdb ran MiXCR on the 5' RACE reads. This table has hundreds of thousands of distinct CDR3 sequences, 25% appearing once. Trimming took off 4 bases at V and 3 bases at J, with 12 bases between the two ends. Germline CDR1 and CDR2: LNHDA and SQIVND (reference sequence). This CDR3 contains 14 residues. Material: PBMCs or a T cell subset sorted from them (not recorded which). The clonotype was recovered from an adult woman who had mild COVID-19 (a few samples of this study predate the infection). Cell type and time point are not known. The V call is TRBV19, the J call TRBJ1-2, with a possible D match to TRBD1 (5 bases). The CDR3 loop is CASSRTTGDYGYTF. CDR3 sequence (DNA): TGTGCCAGTAGTAGGACGACGGGGGACTATGGCTACACCTTC. Looking up the rest from reference TRBV19 and TRBJ1-2 gives the full variable domain: DGGITQSPKYLFRKEGQNVTLSCEQNLNHDAMYWYRQDPGQGLRLIYYSQIVNDFQKGDIAEGYSVSREKKESFPLTVTSAQKNPTAFYLCASSRTTGDYGYTFGSGTRLTVV.